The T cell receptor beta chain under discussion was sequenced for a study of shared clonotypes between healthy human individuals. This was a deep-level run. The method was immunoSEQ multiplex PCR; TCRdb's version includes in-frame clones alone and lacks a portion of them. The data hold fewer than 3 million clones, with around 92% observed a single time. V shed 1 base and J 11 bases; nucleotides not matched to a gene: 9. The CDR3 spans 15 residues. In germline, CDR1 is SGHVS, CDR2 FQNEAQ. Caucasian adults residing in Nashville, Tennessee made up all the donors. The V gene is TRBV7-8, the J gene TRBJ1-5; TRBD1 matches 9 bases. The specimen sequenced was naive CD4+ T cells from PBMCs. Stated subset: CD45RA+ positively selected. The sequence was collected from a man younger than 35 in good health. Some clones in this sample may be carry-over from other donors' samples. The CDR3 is CASSLGGTGFGAQHF. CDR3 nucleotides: TGTGCCAGCAGCTTAGGGGGGACAGGGTTCGGGGCCCAGCATTTT.